The clone carrying this TCR beta chain was detected a few times. This specimen comes from a study of somatic mutations in cytotoxic T cells in rheumatoid arthritis. The CDR3 runs 15 residues. The V end was cut by 0 bases, the J end by 1 base, with 7 bases between. Germline V gene lookup returns CDR1 SGDLS and CDR2 YYNGEE. Assay: immunoSEQ multiplex PCR; the TCRdb copy retains only in-frame clones and omits some. The table has 6,000 to 7,500 clones, approximately 81% seen once; the top ten hold more than 35%. The chain combines TRBV9 with TRBJ2-2, with D tentatively TRBD1 (5 bases). The sequenced sample was CD8+ T cells sorted from blood. This clonotype was obtained from an older woman in good health. The CDR3 sequence: CASSVGQGNTGELFF. The CDR3 DNA sequence: TGTGCCAGCAGCGTAGGTCAGGGGAACACCGGGGAGCTGTTTTTT.